Listed here is a single TCR beta chain. The target antigen is unknown. The data were produced by immunoSEQ multiplex PCR, yet TCRdb's version contains in-frame clones alone and is incomplete. Of around 130,000 clones in the sample, 80% to 90% are singletons; the top ten hold about 8%. V trimming: 0 bases; J trimming: 6 bases; junction bases outside the gene matches: 4. The CDR3 totals 14 residues. Germline lookup yields CDR1 SGHRS and CDR2 YFSETQ. The source of the sample is a study of identifying expanded T cells in peripheral blood. Study results and limitations: Two-week clone count variance significantly increased as total template count grew.

V usage is TRBV5-1 and J usage is TRBJ1-2; 8 bases fit TRBD1. This TCR was sampled from a person between 18 and 70 years old in good health. Sequenced: blood. The CDR3 loop is CASSLEQGEDGYTF. As DNA, the CDR3 is TGCGCCAGCAGCTTGGAACAGGGGGAAGATGGCTACACCTTC.